A single sample gave rise to the 30 T cell receptor beta chains below, sequenced in a study of shared clonotypes between healthy human individuals. Assay: immunoSEQ multiplex PCR; the TCRdb copy retains only in-frame clones and omits some. The sample holds around 2.3 million clones, 95% seen once. Sequenced material: naive CD4+ T cells sorted from blood. Subset denoted: CD45RA+ positively selected. The receptors stem from a man aged 18 to 29 in good health.

V is TRBV6-6 and J is TRBJ1-5; no clear D gene. V was pared by 1 base and J by 5 bases, with 9 bases between. Germline assignment: CDR1 MNHNY and CDR2 SVGAGI (reference sequence). This CDR3 has 14 residues. CDR3 sequence: CASSYYPLDQPQHF. CDR3 coding DNA: TGTGCCAGCAGTTACTACCCCCTCGATCAGCCCCAGCATTTT.

This rearrangement joins TRBV18 to TRBJ2-2; no clear D. In germline, CDR1 is KGHSH, CDR2 LQKENI. CDR3 length: 14 amino acids. V dropped 4 bases and J dropped 2 bases, with 8 bases sitting between them. The CDR3 sequence is CASSRLANTGELFF. CDR3 in DNA: TGTGCCAGCTCACGACTGGCTAACACCGGGGAGCTGTTTTTT.

V usage is TRBV6-1 and J usage is TRBJ2-1; 11 nucleotides align to TRBD2. The CDR3 loop spans 17 amino acids. Germline V lookup: CDR1 MNHNS, CDR2 SASEGT. V lost 0 bases and J lost 6; bases outside the gene matches: 7. CDR3 in amino acids: CASSEATSGRRGNEQFF. As DNA, the CDR3 is TGTGCCAGCAGTGAAGCCACTAGCGGGAGAAGGGGCAATGAGCAGTTCTTC.

This chain uses TRBV29-1 with TRBJ2-2; D is perhaps TRBD1 (6 bases). Germline CDR1 reads SQVTM; CDR2 reads ANQGSEA. This CDR3 has 14 amino acids. V was trimmed by 7 bases and J by 0 bases, leaving 12 bases between them. CDR3 DNA: TGCAGCGCTGGGACACAAACGAACACCGGGGAGCTGTTTTTT. Protein sequence: CSAGTQTNTGELFF.

The chain uses TRBV5-1 and TRBJ2-1; possible D gene TRBD2, 5 bases. Trimming pared 5 bases from V and 3 bases from J, leaving 6 bases between. Germline lookup yields CDR1 SGHRS and CDR2 YFSETQ. The CDR3 loop spans 12 amino acids. This CDR3 reads CASREGYNEQFF. The CDR3 DNA follows: TGCGCCAGCAGAGAGGGCTACAATGAGCAGTTCTTC.

A single count supports this clone. The V gene is TRBV9, the J gene TRBJ2-2; TRBD2 agrees at 8 bases. The length of the CDR3 is 15 residues. The germline V gene encodes CDR1 SGDLS and CDR2 YYNGEE. V dropped 4 bases and J dropped 5; count of bases not matched to a gene: 7. The CDR3 DNA follows: TGTGCCAGCAGCCCCGGACTAGCCCTAACCGGGGAGCTGTTTTTT. This encodes CASSPGLALTGELFF.

V is TRBV2 and J is TRBJ1-1; perhaps TRBD1 as D (5 bases). This CDR3 is 13 amino acids long. V lost 4 bases, J lost 3 bases, and 9 bases lay in between. Germline-derived CDR1 and CDR2 are SNHLY and FYNNEI. The CDR3 loop reads CASSVIRDTEAFF. The DNA for the CDR3 is TGTGCCAGCAGTGTTATCAGGGACACTGAAGCTTTCTTT.

In DNA, the CDR3 is TGTGCCAGCAGCTCAGACGCGCCAGTATATGGCTACACCTTC. Its protein is CASSSDAPVYGYTF. This chain links TRBV7-9 with TRBJ1-2; D call uncertain. The germline V gene has CDR1 SEHNR and CDR2 FQNEAQ (reference sequence). The V and J ends lost 4 bases and 5 bases respectively, with 14 bases between them. CDR3 length: 14 residues.

A remark on this clone: At one end the junction does not follow the germline gene, possibly because of a read error. The rearrangement uses TRBV2 and TRBJ1-4; no clear D gene. The V gene's germline CDR1 is SNHLY and CDR2 FYNNEI. This CDR3 region has 14 residues. CDR3 region: CASSVYRAETPLPF. CDR3 sequence (DNA): TGTGCCAGCAGTGTCTACAGAGCGGAAACCCCCCTCCCCTTT.

V and J are TRBV28 and TRBJ2-7; D assignment may be TRBD1 or TRBD2 (5 bases each). The CDR3 covers 15 residues. V lost 6 bases to trimming and J lost 3 bases, with 18 bases between them. The germline CDR1 and CDR2 sequences are MDHEN and SYDVKM. CDR3 sequence: CASSLPGAYFYEQYF. CDR3 sequence (DNA): TGTGCCAGCAGCCTCCCCGGGGCATACTTCTACGAGCAGTACTTC.

V gene TRBV9 combines with J gene TRBJ2-1; TRBD2 aligns across 9 bases. This CDR3 is built from 16 residues. Per germline, CDR1 SGDLS and CDR2 YYNGEE. The V segment lost 0 bases and the J segment 3 bases; nucleotides outside the gene matches: 4. For the CDR3, the DNA is TGTGCCAGCAGCGTAGAAAGCGGGAGGAGCTACAATGAGCAGTTCTTC. It encodes CASSVESGRSYNEQFF.

The chain has TRBV2 and TRBJ1-5, with TRBD1 identical over 7 bases. Germline V lookup: CDR1 SNHLY, CDR2 FYNNEI. The V segment lost 4 bases and the J segment 6 bases; nucleotides outside the gene matches: 3. This CDR3 has 13 amino acids. The CDR3 region is CASSGQGRQPQHF. The CDR3 DNA sequence: TGTGCCAGCAGTGGACAGGGTCGTCAGCCCCAGCATTTT. The full variable domain, completed using reference TRBV2 and TRBJ1-5, is EPEVTQTPSHQVTQMGQEVILRCVPISNHLYFYWYRQILGQKVEFLVSFYNNEISEKSEIFDDQFSVERPDGSNFTLKIRSTKLEDSAMYFCASSGQGRQPQHFGDGTRLSIL.

As concerns this clone: Other nucleotide sequences in the sample specify the same CDR3. The CDR3: CASSEARILNQPQHF. CDR3 coding DNA: TGTGCCAGCAGTGAAGCCAGGATACTCAATCAGCCCCAGCATTTT. The rearrangement joins TRBV2 to TRBJ1-5, with D uncertain. Germline assignment: CDR1 SNHLY and CDR2 FYNNEI. Deletions cut 0 bases from V and 3 bases from J, with 9 bases between. The CDR3 sequence is 15 residues long.

The chain is built from TRBV11-2 and TRBJ1-1; D uncertain. Looked up from germline, CDR1 is SGHAT and CDR2 is FQNNGV. This CDR3 spans 13 amino acids. Deletions cut 5 bases from V and 5 bases from J, with 12 bases between. CDR3 in amino acids: CASSPPKGTEAFF. CDR3 nucleotide sequence: TGTGCCAGCAGCCCGCCGAAGGGAACTGAAGCTTTCTTT.

Regarding this clone: This sample includes further DNA sequences coding for the same CDR3. The chain links TRBV10-3 to TRBJ2-1; 7 positions agree with TRBD2. The CDR3 is 16 amino acids. CDR1 ENHRY and CDR2 SYGVKD come from the germline V gene. Losses at the gene ends were 0 bases for V and 0 bases for J; bases not matched to a gene: 2. CDR3 amino acids: CAISESGGSSYNEQFF. The CDR3 DNA sequence: TGTGCCATCAGTGAGTCAGGCGGGAGCTCCTACAATGAGCAGTTCTTC.

The rearrangement joins TRBV30 to TRBJ2-1, with D possibly matching TRBD2 (6 bases). From germline, CDR1 is GTSNPN and CDR2 SVGIG (reference sequence). V lost 4 bases, J lost 9 bases, and 22 bases lay in between. CDR3 size: 15 residues. The CDR3 sequence: CAWIRPGLPFSEQFF. CDR3 in DNA: TGTGCCTGGATCAGACCGGGACTTCCTTTCTCTGAGCAGTTCTTC.

This sequence joins TRBV2 and TRBJ2-1; 12 positions agree with TRBD2. Germline-derived CDR1 and CDR2 are SNHLY and FYNNEI. The CDR3 runs 15 residues. V gave up 8 bases and J gave up 7 bases; unmatched junction bases: 9. The CDR3 sequence: CASLPGLAGLNEQFF. In nucleotides, the CDR3 is TGTGCCAGCCTACCGGGACTAGCGGGTTTGAATGAGCAGTTCTTC.

The chain carries TRBV27 and TRBJ1-1; D gene unclear. The CDR3 totals 16 residues. V lost 0 bases and J lost 0, with 11 bases in between. Germline CDR1 and CDR2: MNHEY and SMNVEV (reference sequence). CDR3 sequence reads: CASSLSGTLMNTEAFF. CDR3 in DNA: TGTGCCAGCAGTTTATCCGGCACGCTTATGAACACTGAAGCTTTCTTT.

The V and J genes are TRBV9 and TRBJ1-3, with D tentatively TRBD1 (5 bases). Deletions cut 4 bases from V and 6 bases from J, with 14 bases between. The CDR3 runs to 14 residues. In germline, CDR1 is SGDLS, CDR2 YYNGEE. This chain's CDR3 is CASSPDGGTNTIYF. In DNA form, the CDR3 reads TGTGCCAGCAGCCCCGACGGGGGGACAAACACCATATATTTT.

The V and J genes are TRBV6-5 and TRBJ2-3; D uncertain. Germline V gives CDR1 MNHEY, CDR2 SVGAGI. V was clipped by 7 bases and J by 8 bases, with 16 bases between them. This CDR3 spans 13 amino acids. The CDR3 region has the DNA TGTGCCAGCACCCTACTTCCTAGTGGTACGCAGTATTTT. Translating it yields CASTLLPSGTQYF.

The CDR3 DNA sequence: TGTGCCAGCAGCTTAGATCCGGACGGGGAGCTGTTTTTT. Protein sequence: CASSLDPDGELFF. The chain joins TRBV11-3 to TRBJ2-2; no clear D. V dropped 0 bases and J dropped 7 bases, with 6 bases sitting between them. Germline V gives CDR1 SGHNT, CDR2 YENEEA. This CDR3 region has 13 residues.

This chain connects TRBV11-2 to TRBJ2-1; 12 bases are a match to TRBD1. The germline gives CDR1 SGHAT, CDR2 FQNNGV. The CDR3 sequence is 14 residues long. V shed 6 bases, J shed 7 bases, and the junction held 4 bases outside the gene matches. The CDR3 region is CASRGQGAGNEQFF. CDR3 DNA: TGTGCCAGCAGGGGACAGGGGGCCGGGAATGAGCAGTTCTTC.

The table lists this clone with a count of one. This rearrangement joins TRBV6-5 to TRBJ2-3; D perhaps matches TRBD1 (6 bases). The CDR3 has 16 residues. Germline lookup yields CDR1 MNHEY and CDR2 SVGAGI. Trimming took 2 bases from V and 3 from J, leaving 15 bases between them. The CDR3, as DNA: TGTGCCAGCAGTTACCGTCTAGACAGGTTAACAGATACGCAGTATTTT. Amino acids: CASSYRLDRLTDTQYF.

The chain is built from TRBV7-9 and TRBJ1-2, with 10 bases fitting TRBD1. Germline V gene data show CDR1 as SEHNR and CDR2 as FQNEAQ (reference sequence). J lost 8 bases, V lost 5 bases, and 8 bases had no gene match. The CDR3 is 14 amino acids. This CDR3 is CASSVDRGQGGYTF. CDR3 coding DNA: TGTGCCAGCAGCGTAGACAGGGGGCAGGGAGGCTACACCTTC.

The count of this clone is one. This chain connects TRBV30 to TRBJ1-6; D is undetermined. The CDR3 sequence is 14 residues long. The V and J ends lost 4 bases and 0 bases respectively, with 7 bases between them. Germline V CDR1 and CDR2: GTSNPN, SVGIG (reference sequence). Here the CDR3 reads CAWKLSSYNSPLHF. In DNA, the CDR3 is TGTGCCTGGAAACTCAGCTCCTATAATTCACCCCTCCACTTT.

This sequence joins TRBV28 and TRBJ1-4; TRBD1 matches at 7 bases. V was clipped by 2 bases and J by 7 bases; unmatched bases: 7. This CDR3 has 15 residues. The germline CDR1 and CDR2 sequences are MDHEN and SYDVKM. The CDR3 loop is CASSLPQGSSEKLFF. CDR3 sequence (DNA): TGTGCCAGCAGTTTACCACAGGGGAGTAGTGAAAAACTGTTTTTT.

The rearrangement links TRBV18 to TRBJ1-3, with D unclear. The CDR3 is 17 residues long. Trimming took off 6 bases at V and 5 bases at J, with 23 bases between the two ends. CDR1 is KGHSH, CDR2 LQKENI, per germline. The CDR3 bases are TGTGCCAGCTCTCCGGCCATGGCACTTATAAGGAGAAACACCATATATTTT. It encodes CASSPAMALIRRNTIYF.

V is TRBV5-1 and J is TRBJ2-7; D possibly uses TRBD1 or TRBD2 (5 bases each). The CDR3 length is 14 residues. Trimming removed 4 bases at V and 5 bases at J, with 16 bases between. CDR1 and CDR2 from the germline V gene are SGHRS and YFSETQ. The CDR3 loop reads CASSTPGTLNEQYF. The CDR3 DNA reads as TGCGCCAGCAGCACCCCCGGGACGTTGAACGAGCAGTACTTC.

This chain connects TRBV6-5 to TRBJ1-2; D uncertain. V was pared by 4 bases and J by 3 bases, with 9 bases between. Germline assignment: CDR1 MNHEY and CDR2 SVGAGI. The CDR3 has 13 residues. The CDR3: CASSFSGHYGYTF. The CDR3 bases are TGTGCCAGCAGTTTCTCGGGCCACTATGGCTACACCTTC.

J is TRBJ2-2 and V is TRBV5-1; TRBD1 matches at 7 bases. Losses at the gene ends were 4 bases for V and 5 bases for J; bases not matched to a gene: 11. This CDR3 contains 16 residues. Germline V gives CDR1 SGHRS, CDR2 YFSETQ. CDR3 nucleotides: TGCGCCAGCAGCCAGAAACAGGGGTCGGGAACCGGGGAGCTGTTTTTT. Its translation: CASSQKQGSGTGELFF.